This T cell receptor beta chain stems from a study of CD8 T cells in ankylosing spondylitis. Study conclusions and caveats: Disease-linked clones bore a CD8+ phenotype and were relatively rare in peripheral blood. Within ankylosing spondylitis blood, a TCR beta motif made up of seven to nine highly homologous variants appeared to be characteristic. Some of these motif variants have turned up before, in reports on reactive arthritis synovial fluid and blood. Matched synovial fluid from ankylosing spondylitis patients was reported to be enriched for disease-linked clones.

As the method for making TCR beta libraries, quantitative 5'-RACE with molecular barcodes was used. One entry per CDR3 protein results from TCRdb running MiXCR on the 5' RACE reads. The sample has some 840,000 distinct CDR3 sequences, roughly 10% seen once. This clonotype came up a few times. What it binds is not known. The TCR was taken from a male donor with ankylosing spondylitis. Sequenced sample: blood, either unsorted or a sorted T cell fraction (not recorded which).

The CDR3 protein is CSAGGREGQPQHF. The CDR3 coding sequence is TGCAGTGCTGGGGGCAGGGAGGGACAGCCCCAGCATTTT. The rearrangement links TRBV20-1 to TRBJ1-5, with D perhaps TRBD1 (6 bases). The CDR3 runs to 13 residues. CDR1 DFQATT and CDR2 SNEGSKA come from the germline V gene (reference sequence). Trimming took off 5 bases at V and 7 bases at J, with 15 bases between the two ends.